What follows are 20 T cell receptor beta chains derived from one specimen sequenced in a study of T cell clones after liver transplantation. Generated by immunoSEQ multiplex PCR, the TCRdb table keeps only in-frame clones and is missing some. The top ten clones hold less than 0.65% of a sample with about 74,000 clones, 80% of them seen once. The specimen was CD4+ T cells from blood, collected before liver transplant. Receptors originate from a human donor who received a liver transplant.

The chain employs TRBV2 and TRBJ1-1; weak D call: TRBD1 (5 bases). Germline loops: CDR1 SNHLY, CDR2 FYNNEI. The length of the CDR3 is 14 residues. Trimming left V 5 bases short and J 0 bases short, with 10 bases between. The CDR3 region is CASSPGRLNTEAFF. CDR3 nucleotides: TGTGCCAGCAGTCCGGGACGGTTGAACACTGAAGCTTTCTTT.

The chain is built from TRBV5-1 and TRBJ1-2, with TRBD1 as a possible D gene (6 bases). This CDR3 is built from 14 residues. V was clipped by 4 bases and J by 4 bases, with 14 bases between them. CDR1 SGHRS and CDR2 YFSETQ come from the germline V gene. The CDR3 loop is CASSLTGPSYGYTF. DNA of the CDR3: TGCGCCAGCAGCCTGACAGGCCCCAGCTATGGCTACACCTTC.

V gene TRBV28 combines with J gene TRBJ2-7; D might be TRBD2 (6 bases). The CDR3 spans 16 residues. The germline gives CDR1 MDHEN, CDR2 SYDVKM. V lost 5 bases and J lost 5, with 22 bases in between. The CDR3 DNA is TGTGCCAGCAGTACCTACCCGGGGGACGGCGTTAACGAGCAGTACTTC. Protein product: CASSTYPGDGVNEQYF.

The V gene is TRBV7-2, the J gene TRBJ1-1; D remains unclear. Germline V gives CDR1 SGHTA, CDR2 FQGNSA. The CDR3 totals 13 residues. The V and J ends lost 5 bases and 3 bases respectively, with 10 bases between them. Written as DNA, the CDR3 is TGTGCCAGCAGCCCCCAGAGGTACACTGAAGCTTTCTTT. Protein: CASSPQRYTEAFF. Variable domain in full (rest from reference TRBV7-2 and TRBJ1-1): GAGVSQSPSNKVTEKGKDVELRCDPISGHTALYWYRQSLGQGLEFLIYFQGNSAPDKSGLPSDRFSAERTGGSVSTLTIQRTQQEDSAVYLCASSPQRYTEAFFGQGTRLTVV.

Details on this clone: The junction departs from the called germline gene at one end, perhaps through a read error. The V call is TRBV19, the J call TRBJ1-4; tentatively, D is TRBD1 (5 bases). The germline gives CDR1 LNHDA, CDR2 SQIVND (reference sequence). The CDR3 consists of 15 residues. CDR3 sequence: CASSMSPGSKEKLFF. DNA of the CDR3: TGTGCCAGTAGTATGTCGCCAGGGTCTAAAGAAAAACTGTTTTTT.

V usage is TRBV28 and J usage is TRBJ1-5; possible D gene TRBD1, 5 bases. Looked up from germline, CDR1 is MDHEN and CDR2 is SYDVKM. V lost 5 bases, J lost 11 bases, and 10 bases lay in between. The CDR3 consists of 11 residues. The CDR3 bases are TGTGCCAGCAGTCGGGAAGGGGCCCAGCATTTT. It specifies CASSREGAQHF.

The chain couples TRBV27 to TRBJ2-7; D gene ambiguous. With 9 bases removed from V and 1 base from J, the gap between germline ends came to 4 bases. CDR1 MNHEY and CDR2 SMNVEV come from the germline V gene (reference sequence). CDR3 length: 10 amino acids. The CDR3 is CASISYEQYF. For the CDR3, the DNA is TGTGCCAGTATTTCCTACGAGCAGTACTTC.

The chain joins TRBV27 to TRBJ1-1; D is unresolved. Germline CDR1 is MNHEY and CDR2 is SMNVEV (reference sequence). V shed 3 bases and J shed 4 bases, with 12 bases lying between them. CDR3 length: 14 residues. CDR3 in DNA: TGTGCCAGCAGTTTGATGTTCGAGGGCACTGAAGCTTTCTTT. As protein: CASSLMFEGTEAFF.

The rearrangement links TRBV7-2 to TRBJ1-5, with D hard to call. Germline V gene data show CDR1 as SGHTA and CDR2 as FQGNSA. Trimming shortened V by 2 bases and J by 6 bases, and 11 bases separated the two germline ends. This CDR3 region has 14 residues. This CDR3 is CASSLSSGPQPQHF. CDR3 DNA sequence: TGTGCCAGCAGCTTATCGTCAGGTCCTCAGCCCCAGCATTTT. The entire variable domain, with the rest obtained from reference TRBV7-2 and TRBJ1-5, is as follows: GAGVSQSPSNKVTEKGKDVELRCDPISGHTALYWYRQSLGQGLEFLIYFQGNSAPDKSGLPSDRFSAERTGGSVSTLTIQRTQQEDSAVYLCASSLSSGPQPQHFGDGTRLSIL.

The chain is built from TRBV11-2 and TRBJ1-1; no clear D gene. The V end was cut by 7 bases, the J end by 1 base, with 10 bases between. The germline V gene encodes CDR1 SGHAT and CDR2 FQNNGV. CDR3 length: 13 amino acids. The DNA of the CDR3 is TGTGCCAGCACCCACCTCGCGAACACTGAAGCTTTCTTT. Protein sequence: CASTHLANTEAFF.

The V gene is TRBV7-8, the J gene TRBJ1-1; no firm D call. The CDR3 is 17 residues long. The V gene lost 1 base and the J gene lost 0 bases, with 15 bases spanning the gap. CDR1 is SGHVS, CDR2 FQNEAQ, per germline. The CDR3: CASSLGRRSTLNTEAFF. Here the CDR3 DNA reads TGTGCCAGCAGCTTAGGCCGTAGATCGACCCTGAACACTGAAGCTTTCTTT.

The chain employs TRBV28 and TRBJ2-1; D perhaps matches TRBD2 (6 bases). V dropped 6 bases and J dropped 10 bases, with 13 bases sitting between them. The CDR3 consists of 12 residues. CDR1 MDHEN and CDR2 SYDVKM come from the germline V gene. CDR3 sequence: CASRSLGGEQFF. CDR3 in DNA: TGTGCCAGCAGGTCCCTCGGAGGGGAGCAGTTCTTC.

CDR3: CASSEKNSGNTIYF. The CDR3 nucleotides are TGTGCCAGCAGCGAAAAAAACTCTGGAAACACCATATATTTT. The V call is TRBV9, the J call TRBJ1-3; D unclear. Between the trimmed V and J ends, which lost 3 bases and 0 bases, there was a span of 7 bases. Per germline, CDR1 SGDLS and CDR2 YYNGEE. The CDR3 covers 14 residues. Filled out from reference TRBV9 and TRBJ1-3, the complete variable domain reads DSGVTQTPKHLITATGQRVTLRCSPRSGDLSVYWYQQSLDQGLQFLIQYYNGEERAKGNILERFSAQQFPDLHSELNLSSLELGDSALYFCASSEKNSGNTIYFGEGSWLTVV.

This rearrangement joins TRBV5-1 to TRBJ2-5, with TRBD1 matching 7 bases. The CDR3 has 14 amino acids. Germline V lookup: CDR1 SGHRS, CDR2 YFSETQ. After removal of 8 bases from V and 1 base from J, the junction contained 8 bases not matched to a gene. This CDR3 reads CASQLQGSQETQYF. The DNA for the CDR3 is TGCGCCAGTCAGCTACAGGGGTCCCAAGAGACCCAGTACTTC. Supplemented by reference TRBV5-1 and TRBJ2-5, the full variable domain reads KAGVTQTPRYLIKTRGQQVTLSCSPISGHRSVSWYQQTPGQGLQFLFEYFSETQRNKGNFPGRFSGRQFSNSRSEMNVSTLELGDSALYLCASQLQGSQETQYFGPGTRLLVL.

This rearrangement joins TRBV27 to TRBJ1-1; D remains ambiguous. CDR1 is MNHEY, CDR2 SMNVEV, per germline (reference sequence). The CDR3 sequence is 14 residues long. V dropped 3 bases and J dropped 3 bases, with 11 bases sitting between them. The chain's CDR3 is CASSLGGWDTEAFF. The CDR3 nucleotides are TGTGCCAGCAGTTTGGGAGGGTGGGACACTGAAGCTTTCTTT.

The chain links TRBV5-1 to TRBJ1-4; D not certain. This CDR3 comprises 14 residues. Trimming took 4 bases from V and 3 from J, leaving 10 bases between them. The germline CDR1 and CDR2 sequences are SGHRS and YFSETQ. This CDR3 reads CASSRLNPNEKLFF. DNA of the CDR3: TGCGCCAGCAGCCGGCTTAACCCTAATGAAAAACTGTTTTTT.

This rearrangement joins TRBV11-2 to TRBJ2-1; 7 positions agree with TRBD2. The V gene end was trimmed by 5 bases and the J gene end by 0 bases; junction bases not matched to a gene: 7. The CDR3 extends over 16 amino acids. Germline V gives CDR1 SGHAT, CDR2 FQNNGV. CDR3: CASSPIRGGSYNEQFF. CDR3 sequence (DNA): TGTGCCAGCAGCCCTATTCGCGGGGGCTCCTACAATGAGCAGTTCTTC.

The chain has TRBV5-1 and TRBJ2-2; the D is unclear. Between the trimmed V and J ends, which lost 2 bases and 6 bases, there was a span of 8 bases. This CDR3 is built from 13 residues. Germline V gene data show CDR1 as SGHRS and CDR2 as YFSETQ. Here the CDR3 reads CASSFDLPGELFF. The DNA for the CDR3 is TGCGCCAGCAGCTTCGATTTGCCCGGGGAGCTGTTTTTT.

The chain recombines TRBV19 with TRBJ2-2, with no clear D. The CDR3 extends over 10 amino acids. V lost 7 bases to trimming and J lost 8 bases, with 5 bases between them. Per germline, CDR1 LNHDA and CDR2 SQIVND (reference sequence). CDR3 loop: CASNGGELFF. The CDR3 DNA reads TGTGCCAGTAACGGGGGGGAGCTGTTTTTT.

This CDR3 reads CSVVWTSGGTDTQYF. CDR3 sequence (DNA): TGCAGCGTTGTATGGACTAGCGGAGGCACAGATACGCAGTATTTT. The chain joins TRBV29-1 to TRBJ2-3; 10 bases agree with TRBD2. V shed 4 bases, J shed 1 base, and the junction held 5 bases outside the gene matches. The CDR3 length is 15 residues. Per germline, CDR1 SQVTM and CDR2 ANQGSEA.